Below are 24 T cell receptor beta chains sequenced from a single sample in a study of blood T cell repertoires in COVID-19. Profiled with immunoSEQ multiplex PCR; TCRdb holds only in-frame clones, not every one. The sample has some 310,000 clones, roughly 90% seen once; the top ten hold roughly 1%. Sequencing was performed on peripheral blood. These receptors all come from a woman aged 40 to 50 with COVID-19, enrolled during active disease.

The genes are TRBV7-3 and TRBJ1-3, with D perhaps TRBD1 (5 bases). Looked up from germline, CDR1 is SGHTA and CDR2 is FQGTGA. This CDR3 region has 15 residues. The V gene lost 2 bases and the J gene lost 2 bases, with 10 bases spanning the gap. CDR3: CASSLSSGAGNTIYF. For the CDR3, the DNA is TGTGCCAGCAGCTTATCATCGGGGGCTGGAAACACCATATATTTT.

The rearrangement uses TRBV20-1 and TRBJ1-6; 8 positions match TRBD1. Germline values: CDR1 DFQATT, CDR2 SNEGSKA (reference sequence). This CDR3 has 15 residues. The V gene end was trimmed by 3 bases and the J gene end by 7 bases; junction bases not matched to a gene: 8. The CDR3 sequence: CSASFRGRRNSPLHF. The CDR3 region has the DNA TGCAGTGCTAGTTTCAGGGGGCGCCGCAATTCACCCCTCCACTTT.

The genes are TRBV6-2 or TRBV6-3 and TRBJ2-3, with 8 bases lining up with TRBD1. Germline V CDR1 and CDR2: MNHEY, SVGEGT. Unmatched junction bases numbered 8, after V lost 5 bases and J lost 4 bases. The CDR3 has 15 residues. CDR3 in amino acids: CASSGGQGLSDTQYF. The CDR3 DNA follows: TGTGCCAGCAGTGGCGGACAGGGCCTGTCAGATACGCAGTATTTT.

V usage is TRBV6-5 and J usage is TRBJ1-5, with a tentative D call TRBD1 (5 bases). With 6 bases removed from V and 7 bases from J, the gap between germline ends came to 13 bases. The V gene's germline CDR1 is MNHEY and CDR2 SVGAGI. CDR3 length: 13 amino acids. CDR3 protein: CASRMGGSQPQHF. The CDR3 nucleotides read TGTGCCAGCAGAATGGGGGGATCCCAGCCCCAGCATTTT.

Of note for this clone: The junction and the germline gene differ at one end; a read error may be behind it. CDR3 sequence (DNA): TGTGCCAGCAGCTCGACCGCGGGCGCGGTCTTT. Encoded protein: CASSSTAGAVF. V is TRBV7-9 and J is TRBJ1-1; D is ambiguous. Germline lookup yields CDR1 SEHNR and CDR2 FQNEAQ (reference sequence). The CDR3 consists of 11 residues.

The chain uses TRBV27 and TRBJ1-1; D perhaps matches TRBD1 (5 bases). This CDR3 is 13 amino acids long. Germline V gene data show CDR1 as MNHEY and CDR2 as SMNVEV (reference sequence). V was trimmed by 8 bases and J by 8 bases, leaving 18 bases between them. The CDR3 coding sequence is TGTGCCAGCCACCCCCAGGGTGCGCAGGAAGCTTTCTTT. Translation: CASHPQGAQEAFF.

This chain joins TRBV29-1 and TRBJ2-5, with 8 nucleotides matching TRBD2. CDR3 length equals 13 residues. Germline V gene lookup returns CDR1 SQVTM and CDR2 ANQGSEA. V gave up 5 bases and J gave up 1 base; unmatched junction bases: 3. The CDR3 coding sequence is TGCAGCGTTCGGAGCGGGGGCCAAGAGACCCAGTACTTC. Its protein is CSVRSGGQETQYF.

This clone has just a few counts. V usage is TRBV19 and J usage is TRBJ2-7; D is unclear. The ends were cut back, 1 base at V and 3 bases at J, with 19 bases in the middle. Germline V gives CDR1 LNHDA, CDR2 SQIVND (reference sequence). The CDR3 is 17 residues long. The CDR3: CASSIAPAPWQNYEQYF. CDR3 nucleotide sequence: TGTGCCAGTAGTATAGCTCCCGCTCCGTGGCAGAACTACGAGCAGTACTTC.

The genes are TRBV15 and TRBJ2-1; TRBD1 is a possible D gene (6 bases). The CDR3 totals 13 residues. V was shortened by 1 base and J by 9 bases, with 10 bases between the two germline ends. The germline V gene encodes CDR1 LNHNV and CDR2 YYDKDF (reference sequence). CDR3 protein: CATSRATGSEQFF. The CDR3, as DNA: TGTGCCACCAGCAGAGCAACAGGGAGTGAGCAGTTCTTC. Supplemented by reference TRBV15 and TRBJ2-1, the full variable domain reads DAMVIQNPRYQVTQFGKPVTLSCSQTLNHNVMYWYQQKSSQAPKLLFHYYDKDFNNEADTPDNFQSRRPNTSFCFLDIRSPGLGDTAMYLCATSRATGSEQFFGPGTRLTVL.

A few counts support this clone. Here the CDR3 reads CATSSYRTGLCAEGAFF. The CDR3 DNA sequence: TGCGCCACCAGCTCATATAGGACGGGTCTCTGCGCCGAGGGAGCTTTCTTT. The chain is built from TRBV10-1 and TRBJ1-1; no clear D. Trimming took 10 bases from V and 10 from J, leaving 34 bases between them. CDR3 length equals 17 residues. CDR1 is WNHNN and CDR2 is SYGVQD in the germline V gene (reference sequence).

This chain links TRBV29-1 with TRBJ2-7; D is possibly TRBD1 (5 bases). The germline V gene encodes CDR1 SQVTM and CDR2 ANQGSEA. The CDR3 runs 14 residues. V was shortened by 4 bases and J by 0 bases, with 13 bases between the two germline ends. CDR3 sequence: CSVAPGQSSYEQYF. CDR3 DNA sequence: TGCAGCGTTGCCCCAGGGCAGAGCTCCTACGAGCAGTACTTC.

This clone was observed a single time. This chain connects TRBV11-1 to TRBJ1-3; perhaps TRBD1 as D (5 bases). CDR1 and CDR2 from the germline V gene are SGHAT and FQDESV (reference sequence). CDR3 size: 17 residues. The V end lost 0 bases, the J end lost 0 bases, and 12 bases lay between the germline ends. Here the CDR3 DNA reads TGTGCCAGCAGCTTAGCCCCAGGGCGCTTCTCTGGAAACACCATATATTTT. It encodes CASSLAPGRFSGNTIYF.

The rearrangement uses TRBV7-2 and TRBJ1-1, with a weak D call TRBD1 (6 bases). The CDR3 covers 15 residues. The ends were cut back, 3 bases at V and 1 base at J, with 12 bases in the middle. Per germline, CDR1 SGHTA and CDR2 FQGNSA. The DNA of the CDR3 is TGTGCCAGCAGCTTTTCCTGGACAGCGAACACTGAAGCTTTCTTT. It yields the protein CASSFSWTANTEAFF.

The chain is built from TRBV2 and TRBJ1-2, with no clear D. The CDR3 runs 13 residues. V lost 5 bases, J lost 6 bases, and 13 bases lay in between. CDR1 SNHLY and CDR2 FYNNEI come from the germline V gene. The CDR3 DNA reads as TGTGCCAGCAGTCCAAACATCCCAAATGGCTACACCTTC. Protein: CASSPNIPNGYTF.

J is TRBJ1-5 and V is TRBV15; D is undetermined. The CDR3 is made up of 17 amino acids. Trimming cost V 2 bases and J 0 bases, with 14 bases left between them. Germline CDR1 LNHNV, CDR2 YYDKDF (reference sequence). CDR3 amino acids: CATSRSPVMYSNQPQHF. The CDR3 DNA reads TGTGCCACCAGCAGATCCCCCGTTATGTATAGCAATCAGCCCCAGCATTTT.

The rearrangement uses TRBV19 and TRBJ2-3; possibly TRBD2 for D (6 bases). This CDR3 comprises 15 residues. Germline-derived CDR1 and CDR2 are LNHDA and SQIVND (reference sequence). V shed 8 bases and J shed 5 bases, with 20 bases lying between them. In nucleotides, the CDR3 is TGTGCCAGTCAACTTTCGGGCGGGACGGGAGATACGCAGTATTTT. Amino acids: CASQLSGGTGDTQYF. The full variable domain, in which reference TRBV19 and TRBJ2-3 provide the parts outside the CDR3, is DGGITQSPKYLFRKEGQNVTLSCEQNLNHDAMYWYRQDPGQGLRLIYYSQIVNDFQKGDIAEGYSVSREKKESFPLTVTSAQKNPTAFYLCASQLSGGTGDTQYFGPGTRLTVL.

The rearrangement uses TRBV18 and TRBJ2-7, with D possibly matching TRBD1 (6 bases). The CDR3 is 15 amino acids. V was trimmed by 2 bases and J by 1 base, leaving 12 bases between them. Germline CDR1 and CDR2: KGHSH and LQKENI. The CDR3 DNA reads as TGTGCCAGCTCACCAGAACAGGGTATTTCCTACGAGCAGTACTTC. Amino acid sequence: CASSPEQGISYEQYF.

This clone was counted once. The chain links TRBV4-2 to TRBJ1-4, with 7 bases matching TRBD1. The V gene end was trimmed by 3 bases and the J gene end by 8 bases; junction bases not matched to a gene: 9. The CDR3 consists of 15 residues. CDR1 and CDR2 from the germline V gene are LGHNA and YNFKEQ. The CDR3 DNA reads TGTGCCAGCAGCCAGGCTACAGGGGTGGGCGAAAAACTGTTTTTT. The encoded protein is CASSQATGVGEKLFF.

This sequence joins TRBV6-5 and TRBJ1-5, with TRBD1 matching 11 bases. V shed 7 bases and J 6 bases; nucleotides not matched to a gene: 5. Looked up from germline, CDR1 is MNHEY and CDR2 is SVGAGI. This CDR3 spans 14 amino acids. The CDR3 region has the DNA TGTGCCAGCATTACGGGACAGGGGGGTCAGCCCCAGCATTTT. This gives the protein CASITGQGGQPQHF.

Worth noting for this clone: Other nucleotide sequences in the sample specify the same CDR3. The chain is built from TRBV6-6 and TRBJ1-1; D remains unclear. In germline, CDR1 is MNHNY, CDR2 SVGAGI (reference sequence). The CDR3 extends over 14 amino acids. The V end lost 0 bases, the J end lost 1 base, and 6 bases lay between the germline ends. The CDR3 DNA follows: TGTGCCAGCAGTTACTCTGAGTCGAACACTGAAGCTTTCTTT. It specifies CASSYSESNTEAFF.

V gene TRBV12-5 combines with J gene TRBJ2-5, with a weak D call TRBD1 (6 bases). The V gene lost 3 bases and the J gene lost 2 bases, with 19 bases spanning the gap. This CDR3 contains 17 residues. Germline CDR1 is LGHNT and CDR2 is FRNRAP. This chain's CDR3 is CASGFPLTGSWQETQYF. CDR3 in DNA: TGTGCTAGTGGTTTCCCCCTTACAGGGAGTTGGCAAGAGACCCAGTACTTC.

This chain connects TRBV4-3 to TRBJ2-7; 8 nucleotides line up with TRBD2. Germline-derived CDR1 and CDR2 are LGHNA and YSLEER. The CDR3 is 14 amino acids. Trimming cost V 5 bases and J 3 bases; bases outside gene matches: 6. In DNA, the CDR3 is TGCGCCAGCAGCTATAGCGGGGATGGCTACGAGCAGTACTTC. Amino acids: CASSYSGDGYEQYF.

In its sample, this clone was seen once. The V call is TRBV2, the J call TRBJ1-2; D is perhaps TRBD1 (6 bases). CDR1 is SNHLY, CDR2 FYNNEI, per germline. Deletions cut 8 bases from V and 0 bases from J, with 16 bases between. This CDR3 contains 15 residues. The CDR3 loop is CASLGDRLANYGYTF. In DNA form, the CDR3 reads TGTGCCAGCCTCGGAGACAGGCTCGCTAACTATGGCTACACCTTC.

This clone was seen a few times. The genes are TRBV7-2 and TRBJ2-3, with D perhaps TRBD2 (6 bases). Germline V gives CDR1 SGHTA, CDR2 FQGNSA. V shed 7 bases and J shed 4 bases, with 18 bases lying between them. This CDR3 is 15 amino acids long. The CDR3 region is CASTPVADFSDTQYF. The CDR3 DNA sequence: TGTGCCAGCACCCCCGTAGCGGATTTTTCAGATACGCAGTATTTT.